A single sample is the source of the 3 T cell receptor beta chains below, sequenced in a study of molecular identifiers for immune sequencing clone quantification. MiXCR was run by TCRdb on the PCR reads, yielding one entry per CDR3 protein. This table has under 75,000 distinct CDR3 sequences, 19% appearing once. The sequencing input was naive CD8+ T cells from blood, with Jurkat cell RNA spiked in. The subset here: FACS-sorted CD8+CD4-CCR7+CD45RA+ naive T cells. These receptor sequences come from a human donor in good health. Some libraries in this study had Jurkat cell RNA spiked in.

As regards this clonotype: The junction differs from germline at one of its ends, possibly a read error. The genes are TRBV5-6 and TRBJ1-4; D unclear. CDR3 size: 16 residues. Germline assignment: CDR1 SGHDT and CDR2 YYEEEE. In DNA form, the CDR3 reads TGTGCCAGCAGTTTGGCTTGGAGCGCAACTAATGAAAAACTGTTTTTT. It is translated as CASSLAWSATNEKLFF. Full variable domain (outside the CDR3, taken from reference TRBV5-6 and TRBJ1-4): DAGVTQSPTHLIKTRGQQVTLRCSPKSGHDTVSWYQQALGQGPQFIFQYYEEEERQRGNFPDRFSGHQFPNYSSELNVNALLLGDSALYLCASSLAWSATNEKLFFGSGTQLSVL.

This clonotype has a count of ten or more. V usage is TRBV28 and J usage is TRBJ1-4; 7 nucleotides align to TRBD1. Germline lookup yields CDR1 MDHEN and CDR2 SYDVKM. The CDR3 contains 17 residues. With V trimmed by 6 bases and J by 2 bases, 12 bases remained unmatched. As DNA, the CDR3 is TGTGCCAGCAGCTATGGGTTCAGGGGGACGACTAATGAAAAACTGTTTTTT. Its translation is CASSYGFRGTTNEKLFF.

This clonotype occurred many times. The V gene is TRBV25-1, the J gene TRBJ1-1; D unresolved. The CDR3 has 14 amino acids. Trimming removed 1 base at V and 2 bases at J, with 8 bases between. Germline CDR1 and CDR2: MGHDK and SYGVNS. Here the CDR3 DNA reads TGTGCCAGCAGTGAATTTGGAGGAAACACTGAAGCTTTCTTT. Its translation is CASSEFGGNTEAFF.